These 16 T cell receptor beta chains were sequenced from one sample in a study of identical twins. From the 5' RACE reads, TCRdb called clonotypes with MiXCR, one entry per CDR3 protein. The sample records under 250,000 distinct CDR3 sequences, roughly a tenth being singletons. Sequenced input: memory (CD45RO+) T cells sorted from blood. Every receptor here comes from a woman aged 18-35 years in good health.

This clonotype was seen more than once but under ten times. This chain joins TRBV5-1 and TRBJ2-2; a possible D gene is TRBD1 (6 bases). The CDR3 sequence is 16 residues long. Deletions cut 2 bases from V and 4 bases from J, with 15 bases between. Per germline, CDR1 SGHRS and CDR2 YFSETQ. DNA of the CDR3: TGCGCCAGCAGCTTTGTCTCAGGGGTTAGCACCGGGGAGCTGTTTTTT. Its translation is CASSFVSGVSTGELFF.

The chain couples TRBV20-1 to TRBJ2-3; TRBD2 agrees at 12 bases. V was pared by 6 bases and J by 0 bases, with 10 bases of the junction left unmatched. The CDR3 consists of 17 residues. Germline CDR1 is DFQATT and CDR2 is SNEGSKA (reference sequence). In DNA, the CDR3 is TGCAGTGCCTCCGGGACTAGCGGGTCAGGTAGCACAGATACGCAGTATTTT. Protein: CSASGTSGSGSTDTQYF.

This rearrangement joins TRBV11-3 to TRBJ2-1, with 12 bases fitting TRBD1. Germline V CDR1 and CDR2: SGHNT, YENEEA. J gave up 6 bases and V 11 bases, and 5 bases lay outside the gene matches. The length of the CDR3 is 13 residues. The CDR3 DNA is TGTGCCTGCGGGACAGGGGGCTTCAATGAGCAGTTCTTC. Amino acid sequence: CACGTGGFNEQFF. Looking up the rest from reference TRBV11-3 and TRBJ2-1 gives the full variable domain: EAGVVQSPRYKIIEKKQPVAFWCNPISGHNTLYWYLQNLGQGPELLIRYENEEAVDDSQLPKDRFSAERLKGVDSTLKIQPAELGDSAVYLCACGTGGFNEQFFGPGTRLTVL.

In its sample, this clonotype was seen many times. V usage is TRBV6-5 and J usage is TRBJ2-7, with D possibly being TRBD2 (6 bases). The germline gives CDR1 MNHEY, CDR2 SVGAGI. CDR3 size: 17 residues. The V and J ends lost 4 bases and 6 bases respectively, with 25 bases between them. The CDR3 reads CASSSLHSGSYVREQYF. Written as DNA, the CDR3 is TGTGCCAGCAGTTCCCTACATAGCGGATCCTATGTTCGCGAGCAGTACTTC.

This clonotype has a handful of counts. The chain is built from TRBV30 and TRBJ1-5; a possible D gene is TRBD1 (5 bases). This CDR3 has 13 residues. Germline V gene lookup returns CDR1 GTSNPN and CDR2 SVGIG (reference sequence). Between the trimmed V and J ends, which lost 2 bases and 4 bases, there was a span of 9 bases. CDR3 nucleotides: TGTGCCTGGAGTCCCTGGGGGAATCAGCCCCAGCATTTT. Translation: CAWSPWGNQPQHF.

There are a few counts of this clonotype. This chain connects TRBV6-1 to TRBJ1-2; TRBD1 matches at 9 bases. V gave up 6 bases and J gave up 4 bases; unmatched junction bases: 6. Germline V gene sequence: CDR1 MNHNS, CDR2 SASEGT. The CDR3 is 14 residues long. This CDR3 reads CASRKQGATYGYTF. In nucleotides, the CDR3 is TGTGCCAGCAGGAAACAGGGGGCAACCTATGGCTACACCTTC.

The chain uses TRBV27 and TRBJ2-3, with 8 bases matching TRBD2. The V gene's germline CDR1 is MNHEY and CDR2 SMNVEV (reference sequence). Germline trimming cut 6 bases from V and 2 bases from J; bases unmatched to any gene: 7. This CDR3 has 15 residues. CDR3 bases: TGTGCCAGCAGGTTAGCGGGATGGGCCACAGATACGCAGTATTTT. It yields the protein CASRLAGWATDTQYF.

This clonotype came up a few times. The chain combines TRBV10-2 with TRBJ2-3; TRBD2 matches 8 bases. Unmatched junction bases numbered 12, after V lost 4 bases and J lost 0 bases. The CDR3 totals 18 residues. Looked up from germline, CDR1 is WSHSY and CDR2 is SAAADI. DNA of the CDR3: TGCGCCAGCAGTGTCCCACTGGCGGGGGGCTCCAGCACAGATACGCAGTATTTT. It yields the protein CASSVPLAGGSSTDTQYF.

This clonotype has a count of ten or more. The chain links TRBV10-3 to TRBJ2-1; 8 positions match TRBD1. The CDR3 is made up of 14 amino acids. Unmatched junction bases numbered 13, after V lost 10 bases and J lost 8 bases. Germline assignment: CDR1 ENHRY and CDR2 SYGVKD. The CDR3 spells CATKLTGVLDEQFF. CDR3 DNA: TGTGCCACTAAGTTGACAGGGGTGTTGGATGAGCAGTTCTTC.

Many counts were recorded for this clonotype. The genes are TRBV3-1 and TRBJ2-1; the match to TRBD2 covers 9 bases. Germline V gene lookup returns CDR1 LGHDT and CDR2 YNNKEL (reference sequence). This CDR3 comprises 18 residues. The junction had 10 bases not matched to a gene; V was cut back by 3 bases and J by 1 base. CDR3 protein: CASSHPVAGGQSYNEQFF. CDR3 bases: TGTGCCAGCAGCCACCCGGTGGCGGGAGGGCAGTCCTACAATGAGCAGTTCTTC.

This clonotype was seen repeatedly, ten times or more. This CDR3 reads CASSLGADNSPLHF. CDR3 sequence (DNA): TGTGCCAGCAGTTTGGGGGCAGATAATTCACCCCTCCACTTT. This chain uses TRBV12-3 or TRBV12-4 with TRBJ1-6; possible D gene TRBD1, 6 bases. There are 14 residues in the CDR3. V lost 3 bases to trimming and J lost 5 bases, with 8 bases between them.

This clonotype occurred many times. The chain carries TRBV7-2 and TRBJ2-1, with TRBD1 as a possible D gene (5 bases). The V end was cut by 5 bases, the J end by 0 bases, with 17 bases between. Germline V gene sequence: CDR1 SGHTA, CDR2 FQGNSA. The CDR3 covers 17 residues. CDR3 region: CASSPTRTHYSYNEQFF. CDR3 nucleotide sequence: TGTGCCAGCAGCCCCACCAGGACACATTACTCCTACAATGAGCAGTTCTTC.

This clonotype has only a few counts. The chain couples TRBV20-1 to TRBJ1-4; no reliable D call. The CDR3 totals 13 residues. The ends were cut back, 3 bases at V and 8 bases at J, with 13 bases in the middle. Germline V gene sequence: CDR1 DFQATT, CDR2 SNEGSKA (reference sequence). The chain's CDR3 is CSASREPREKLFF. The CDR3 nucleotides are TGCAGTGCTAGTCGGGAGCCCCGAGAAAAACTGTTTTTT.

This clonotype was picked up many times. V gene TRBV7-2 combines with J gene TRBJ2-3, with 11 bases fitting TRBD2. CDR3 length: 17 residues. CDR1 is SGHTA, CDR2 FQGNSA, per germline. V shed 2 bases, J shed 3 bases, and the junction held 7 bases outside the gene matches. The CDR3 is CASSLRSSGRLTDTQYF. CDR3 bases: TGTGCCAGCAGCTTACGGTCTAGCGGGAGGCTGACAGATACGCAGTATTTT. Combining the CDR3 with reference TRBV7-2 and TRBJ2-3 gives the whole variable domain GAGVSQSPSNKVTEKGKDVELRCDPISGHTALYWYRQSLGQGLEFLIYFQGNSAPDKSGLPSDRFSAERTGGSVSTLTIQRTQQEDSAVYLCASSLRSSGRLTDTQYFGPGTRLTVL.

A few counts support this clonotype. The rearrangement links TRBV6-1 to TRBJ2-2; D gene uncertain. The CDR3 extends over 13 amino acids. V shed 6 bases and J shed 1 base, with 6 bases lying between them. Germline assignment: CDR1 MNHNS and CDR2 SASEGT. Written as DNA, the CDR3 is TGTGCCAGCAGGTGGAGGAACACCGGGGAGCTGTTTTTT. The encoded protein is CASRWRNTGELFF.

The rearrangement uses TRBV20-1 and TRBJ1-1; 7 positions match TRBD1. The CDR3 extends over 13 amino acids. Losses at the gene ends were 0 bases for V and 13 bases for J; bases not matched to a gene: 11. Looked up from germline, CDR1 is DFQATT and CDR2 is SNEGSKA (reference sequence). The chain's CDR3 is CSARESPYRGDFF. The CDR3 coding sequence is TGCAGTGCTAGAGAGTCCCCCTACAGGGGTGATTTCTTT.